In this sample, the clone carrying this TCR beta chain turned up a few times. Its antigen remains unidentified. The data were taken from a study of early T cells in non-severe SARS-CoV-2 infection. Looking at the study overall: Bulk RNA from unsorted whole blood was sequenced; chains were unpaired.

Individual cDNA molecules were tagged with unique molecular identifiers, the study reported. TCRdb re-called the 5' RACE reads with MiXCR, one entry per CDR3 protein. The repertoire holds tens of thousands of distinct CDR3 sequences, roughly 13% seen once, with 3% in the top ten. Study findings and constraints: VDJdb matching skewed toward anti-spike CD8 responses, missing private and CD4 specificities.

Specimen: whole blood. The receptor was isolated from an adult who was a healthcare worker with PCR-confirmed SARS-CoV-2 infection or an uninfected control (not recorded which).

The CDR3, as DNA: TGCAGCGTCGTAATGAGTGAACAGAGGGAAGCTTTCTTT. This gives the protein CSVVMSEQREAFF. The chain couples TRBV29-1 to TRBJ1-1; no clear D gene. CDR1 is SQVTM, CDR2 ANQGSEA, per germline. This CDR3 spans 13 amino acids. Trimming left V 6 bases short and J 8 bases short, with 19 bases between.